What follows is one T cell receptor (beta chain) and its context. The data are from a study of siplizumab effects on memory and regulatory T cells. Per germline, CDR1 SGHRS and CDR2 YFSETQ. Trimming pared 0 bases from V and 0 bases from J, leaving 7 bases between. The CDR3 is made up of 15 amino acids. The repertoire was sequenced with immunoSEQ multiplex PCR; TCRdb's copy has only in-frame clones and lacks some. The profile shows some 100,000 clones, 94% of them singletons. The receptor was derived from a human donor in good health. The chain combines TRBV5-1 with TRBJ1-3; D gene unclear. Sequenced input: Tregs sorted from blood. DNA for the CDR3: TGCGCCAGCAGCTTGGAAGGATACTCTGGAAACACCATATATTTT. This codes for CASSLEGYSGNTIYF.